This T cell receptor (beta chain) came from a study of T cell responses to AZD1222 COVID-19 vaccine (dated by TCRdb to about 2021). The study in broad terms: A total of over 230 trial participants underwent TCR sequencing, of whom roughly 210 received two doses of AZD1222 and approximately 25 received two doses of the MenACWY control vaccine. Trial participants were enrolled by age into 18-55, 56-69 and 70-plus year subgroups, with about 150, 28 and 57 TCR-sequenced participants respectively.

The CDR3 regions of human TCRbeta chains were analyzed by immunosequencing. Per the source publication's procedure: TCRs in the repertoires were matched against a reference library of SARS-CoV-2-specific TCRs that had been generated with the MIRA antigen-specificity platform. Breadth meant the fraction of unique TCRs that were SARS-CoV-2-associated, whereas depth meant the fraction of total T cells that were SARS-CoV-2-associated. Using the MIRA data, each spike-specific TCR was assigned both to the spike region to which the TCR was reactive and to a CD4 or CD8 class. Log10-transformed breadth and depth values were compared by one-way ANOVA with Sidak's multiple comparisons tests. What TCRdb holds here is the immuneACCESS table cut down to in-frame rearrangements. Part of the clones is not present; checked against another copy, under half of the missing clones reflect an unresolved V gene, and the others are unexplained. That table gives V, J and clone size, and the DNA gave D and trimming. The sample has hundreds of thousands of clones on record, approximately 94% of them singletons. The ten largest clones add up to roughly 0.5% of the sample.

Explained via the paper, the time point label denotes: about 28 days (+/-7) after the second vaccine dose. AZD1222 recipients given second doses at about 4 weeks or at about 12 weeks were pooled, since spike-specific TCR depth and breadth were not found to differ between the two schedules. Vaccinee samples were obtained from the UK trials COV001 and COV002, which included a single-blind randomized controlled phase 2/3 trial of AZD1222 (ChAdOx1 nCoV-19) in healthy adults. For TCRbeta chain sequencing, PBMC samples from trial participants were taken at day 0 and at day 28 after the second dose. Study-wide conclusions, independent of this receptor: After two AZD1222 doses, spike-specific TCR breadth and depth were significantly higher than at day 0 and than in MenACWY recipients. Most participants were white British and females outnumbered males, and the authors suggested that clonal diversity may have been underestimated. Reportedly, almost half of the unique spike-specific TCRs recognized epitopes lying outside the regions that are mutated in the B.1.351 and B.1.1.7 variants. The 56-69-year group was small, and its depth increase did not reach significance, likely because of low power. Vaccine-associated CD4 TCRs spanned the whole spike protein, with dominant responses in regions 160-218 and 743-854. Conclusions about previously exposed vaccinees were limited because only 6 or 7 AZD1222 recipients were SARS-CoV-2 seropositive at baseline. No day 14 peak-response samples were available, so repertoires were characterized only after the peak T cell response.

Concerning this clone: Its antigen specificity is not known. Within one base of it there is no much larger clone, and no base qualities were kept.

The receptor's source is an adult who received the AZD1222 COVID-19 vaccine. The material sequenced was peripheral blood, taken 28 days after the second AZD1222 dose.

In nucleotide form, the sequence is TGTGCCAGCAGCTTAGGTCTGGGGGCGGTCGAGCAGTACTTC. Its translation is CASSLGLGAVEQYF. This receptor chain uses TRBV13 and TRBJ2-7, and perhaps TRBD1 as D gene, on 6 matching bases. Trimming takes 0 bases from V and 6 bases from J, and the germline ends sit 12 bases apart. The CDR3 runs 14 residues from the cysteine to the phenylalanine. The kept DNA is CDR3 alone, 42 bases in frame from the first base. For CDR1 and CDR2, the germline V gene (reference sequence) lists PRHDT and FYEKMQ.